The subject of this entry is one TCR beta chain. The CDR3 length is 15 residues. The germline V gene encodes CDR1 SGHRS and CDR2 YFSETQ. Trimming left V 0 bases short and J 7 bases short, with 14 bases between. The sample belongs to a study of blood T cell repertoires in COVID-19. Some clones are missing from TCRdb's copy, which holds only in-frame ones; the method was immunoSEQ multiplex PCR. The repertoire holds around 200,000 clones, 86% seen once, with about 2.2% in the top ten. V usage is TRBV5-1 and J usage is TRBJ1-5, with D possibly TRBD1 on 6 matching bases. The source is a woman in her forties or fifties with acute or convalescent COVID-19. Material: peripheral blood. CDR3: CASSLGLAGEQPQHF. The CDR3 nucleotides read TGCGCCAGCAGCTTGGGACTGGCAGGGGAGCAGCCCCAGCATTTT.